The sample holds one count of the clone carrying this T cell receptor beta chain. This may stem from a read error, because a much larger clone lies one nucleotide away. The data were obtained in a study of tumor and adjacent non-tumor tissue in lung cancer. This sample's RNA came from whole unsorted tissue. TCRbeta libraries were built with three rounds of nested PCR, modified from ARM-PCR. TCRdb itself ran the multiplex PCR reads through MiXCR, one entry per CDR3 protein. The sample comprises around 210,000 distinct CDR3 sequences, 71% of which are singletons, and approximately 25% rests with the top ten. CDR1 MNHNS and CDR2 SASEGT come from the germline V gene. The CDR3 loop spans 14 amino acids. V lost 10 bases to trimming and J lost 6 bases, with 18 bases between them.

This receptor was identified in a man aged 60-69 years with non-small cell lung cancer. The sequenced material came from lung tumor tissue. This sequence joins TRBV6-1 and TRBJ1-4; D not certain. This CDR3 is CAIRISLHDEKLFF. In nucleotides, the CDR3 is TGTGCCATCCGAATCTCTCTCCATGATGAAAAACTGTTTTTT.